One sample yielded the 30 T cell receptor beta chains listed below, sequenced in a study of T-cell memory formation after mild COVID-19. TCRdb passed the 5' RACE reads through MiXCR, listing each CDR3 protein once. The sample yields over 500,000 distinct CDR3 sequences, 17% seen once. Specimen: PBMCs or a T cell subset sorted from them (not recorded which). These receptors all come from an adult woman who had mild COVID-19 (a few samples of this study predate the infection). Cell type and time point are not known.

This clonotype showed up many times. The chain links TRBV11-2 to TRBJ1-2; D is unresolved. CDR1 and CDR2 from the germline V gene are SGHAT and FQNNGV. Trimming shortened V by 5 bases and J by 14 bases, and 18 bases separated the two germline ends. CDR3 size: 12 residues. DNA for the CDR3: TGTGCCAGCAGCCCCGGCGCCCACCTGATAACCTTC. This gives the protein CASSPGAHLITF. Full variable domain (outside the CDR3, taken from reference TRBV11-2 and TRBJ1-2): EAGVAQSPRYKIIEKRQSVAFWCNPISGHATLYWYQQILGQGPKLLIQFQNNGVVDDSQLPKDRFSAERLKGVDSTLKIQPAKLEDSAVYLCASSPGAHLITFGSGTRLTVV.

This clonotype was recorded a few times. V usage is TRBV5-1 and J usage is TRBJ2-1; 8 nucleotides align to TRBD2. J was trimmed by 5 bases and V by 3 bases; bases with no gene match: 7. CDR1 SGHRS and CDR2 YFSETQ come from the germline V gene. The CDR3 sequence is 15 residues long. The CDR3 coding sequence is TGCGCCAGCAGCTACCTTACTAGCGGAGACAATGAGCAGTTCTTC. It encodes CASSYLTSGDNEQFF.

This clonotype appeared a few times. CDR3 region: CATSDSGQIPNEAFF. The DNA of the CDR3 is TGTGCCACCAGTGATTCCGGACAGATTCCGAATGAAGCTTTCTTT. This rearrangement joins TRBV24-1 to TRBJ1-1; TRBD1 is a possible D gene (6 bases). Germline assignment: CDR1 KGHDR and CDR2 SFDVKD. V lost 2 bases and J 7 bases, leaving 16 bases between the germline ends. The CDR3 consists of 15 residues.

This clonotype was observed a few times. The gene calls are TRBV30 and TRBJ2-1, with TRBD2 identical over 14 bases. CDR1 is GTSNPN and CDR2 is SVGIG in the germline V gene (reference sequence). The CDR3 is 15 residues long. V dropped 5 bases and J dropped 5; count of bases not matched to a gene: 5. CDR3 amino acids: CAWSRGLAGDNEQFF. The DNA of the CDR3 is TGTGCCTGGTCCCGGGGACTAGCGGGGGACAATGAGCAGTTCTTC.

The chain couples TRBV5-1 to TRBJ2-7; D unresolved. Trimming removed 10 bases from V and 2 bases from J, with 13 bases in between. The length of the CDR3 is 12 residues. Germline V gives CDR1 SGHRS, CDR2 YFSETQ. The CDR3 DNA reads TGCGCCTCCCAGGCGGACCCCTACGAGCAGTACTTC. Its translation is CASQADPYEQYF.

The rearrangement joins TRBV6-2 or TRBV6-3 to TRBJ1-5; 8 bases agree with TRBD1. Germline V lookup: CDR1 MNHEY, CDR2 SVGEGT. Trimming took 6 bases from V and 0 from J; bases not matched to a gene: 7. The CDR3 consists of 16 residues. The CDR3 protein is CASSHDRGYSNQPQHF. Here the CDR3 DNA reads TGTGCCAGCAGCCATGACAGGGGTTATAGCAATCAGCCCCAGCATTTT.

This clonotype was counted only a few times. The rearrangement links TRBV4-1 to TRBJ1-1, with TRBD1 identical over 8 bases. The CDR3 is 15 amino acids. From germline, CDR1 is MGHRA and CDR2 YSYEKL. With 4 bases clipped from V and 6 bases from J, the junction kept 10 bases outside the gene matches. The DNA for the CDR3 is TGCGCCAGCAGCCGATCCGCCGGGACAGGCCCTGAAGCTTTCTTT. It specifies CASSRSAGTGPEAFF.

There are a few counts of this clonotype. The chain combines TRBV5-1 with TRBJ1-6; the D gene is possibly TRBD1 (5 bases). V lost 1 base and J lost 4, with 9 bases in between. The CDR3 has 15 amino acids. Germline V gene lookup returns CDR1 SGHRS and CDR2 YFSETQ. CDR3 in amino acids: CASSLRGLYNSPLHF. CDR3 DNA sequence: TGCGCCAGCAGCTTGCGGGGCCTGTATAATTCACCCCTCCACTTT.

V gene TRBV15 combines with J gene TRBJ1-6; no definite D call. The germline V gene encodes CDR1 LNHNV and CDR2 YYDKDF (reference sequence). The CDR3 contains 14 residues. Trimming cost V 0 bases and J 8 bases, with 8 bases left between them. CDR3: CATSRDVLDSPLHF. The CDR3 DNA reads TGTGCCACCAGCAGAGATGTGTTGGATTCACCCCTCCACTTT. Combining the CDR3 with reference TRBV15 and TRBJ1-6 gives the whole variable domain DAMVIQNPRYQVTQFGKPVTLSCSQTLNHNVMYWYQQKSSQAPKLLFHYYDKDFNNEADTPDNFQSRRPNTSFCFLDIRSPGLGDTAMYLCATSRDVLDSPLHFGNGTRLTVT.

This clonotype was counted a few times. The V gene is TRBV20-1, the J gene TRBJ1-1; D is undetermined. Trimming stripped 1 base from V and 0 bases from J, with 3 bases between. Germline CDR1 and CDR2: DFQATT and SNEGSKA (reference sequence). The CDR3 contains 12 residues. The CDR3 region is CSARVMNTEAFF. The CDR3 nucleotides are TGCAGTGCTAGAGTGATGAACACTGAAGCTTTCTTT.

This chain links TRBV4-3 with TRBJ2-5, with D perhaps TRBD2 (5 bases). The CDR3 has 15 residues. V was pared by 3 bases and J by 2 bases, with 13 bases between. Germline V gene lookup returns CDR1 LGHNA and CDR2 YSLEER. CDR3 amino acids: CASSHGLESQETQYF. In DNA, the CDR3 is TGCGCCAGCAGCCACGGACTGGAGAGTCAAGAGACCCAGTACTTC.

DNA of the CDR3: TGTGCCAGCAGTTTAAGGGGGCCTGGTGAGCAGTTCTTC. This codes for CASSLRGPGEQFF. The chain recombines TRBV12-3 or TRBV12-4 with TRBJ2-1; 7 bases are a match to TRBD1. The J segment lost 9 bases and the V segment lost 2 bases, leaving 4 bases of the junction unmatched. This CDR3 has 13 amino acids.

This clonotype showed up just a few times. V is TRBV11-3 and J is TRBJ2-3; either TRBD1 or TRBD2 may supply D (5 bases each). The CDR3 spans 18 residues. Germline loops: CDR1 SGHNT, CDR2 YENEEA. V was pared by 3 bases and J by 1 base, with 20 bases between. CDR3: CASSLSLVFQGGTDTQYF. The CDR3 DNA sequence: TGTGCCAGCAGCTTGAGCCTGGTCTTCCAGGGAGGCACAGATACGCAGTATTTT.

The chain recombines TRBV5-4 with TRBJ2-2; D is unresolved. The V end was cut by 4 bases, the J end by 5 bases, with 15 bases between. The germline CDR1 and CDR2 sequences are SGHNT and YYREEE (reference sequence). The CDR3 sequence is 15 residues long. CDR3 DNA: TGTGCCAGCAGCACTTGGAGAGTAGAAACCGGGGAGCTGTTTTTT. Protein: CASSTWRVETGELFF.

The chain carries TRBV20-1 and TRBJ2-3, with 7 positions matching TRBD2. There are 14 residues in the CDR3. In germline, CDR1 is DFQATT, CDR2 SNEGSKA (reference sequence). Unmatched junction bases numbered 1, after V lost 1 base and J lost 0 bases. This CDR3 is CSARGEGSTDTQYF. CDR3 bases: TGCAGTGCTAGAGGGGAGGGGAGCACAGATACGCAGTATTTT.

The chain links TRBV7-8 to TRBJ2-1, with D tentatively TRBD1 (6 bases). The V gene lost 5 bases and the J gene lost 4 bases, with 15 bases spanning the gap. Germline lookup yields CDR1 SGHVS and CDR2 FQNEAQ. This CDR3 is built from 15 residues. The CDR3 loop is CASSHRRGLYNEQFF. In DNA, the CDR3 is TGTGCCAGCAGCCACCGCAGGGGTTTATACAATGAGCAGTTCTTC.

This chain joins TRBV3-1 and TRBJ2-7; no firm D call. The CDR3 loop spans 13 amino acids. Trimming removed 3 bases at V and 6 bases at J, with 12 bases between. Germline lookup yields CDR1 LGHDT and CDR2 YNNKEL (reference sequence). The CDR3: CASSHPTSGEQYF. The CDR3 DNA reads as TGTGCCAGCAGCCACCCTACCTCGGGCGAGCAGTACTTC.

The CDR3: CSVDFNRGGRLDTQYF. The CDR3 DNA reads TGCAGCGTTGACTTCAACCGGGGGGGCCGATTAGATACGCAGTATTTT. This chain joins TRBV29-1 and TRBJ2-3, with TRBD2 matching 8 bases. The CDR3 extends over 16 amino acids. V dropped 3 bases and J dropped 5; count of bases not matched to a gene: 13. Per germline, CDR1 SQVTM and CDR2 ANQGSEA.

In its sample, this clonotype was seen many times. In DNA form, the CDR3 reads TGTGCCGGCGCTGACAGGTCGGGCACAGATACGCAGTATTTT. Translating gives CAGADRSGTDTQYF. The rearrangement joins TRBV10-3 to TRBJ2-3, with D maybe TRBD1 (6 bases). The V gene's germline CDR1 is ENHRY and CDR2 SYGVKD. This CDR3 is built from 14 residues. V lost 11 bases, J lost 1 base, and 16 bases lay in between.

This clonotype appeared a few times. V and J are TRBV7-2 and TRBJ2-2; D is perhaps TRBD2 (5 bases). Trimming removed 5 bases at V and 1 base at J, with 14 bases between. The CDR3 is made up of 16 amino acids. Looked up from germline, CDR1 is SGHTA and CDR2 is FQGNSA. CDR3 protein: CASSNPPGLNTGELFF. As DNA, the CDR3 is TGTGCCAGCAGCAATCCTCCTGGACTGAACACCGGGGAGCTGTTTTTT.

The chain combines TRBV9 with TRBJ1-2, with TRBD1 matching 7 bases. The junction had 9 bases not matched to a gene; V was cut back by 3 bases and J by 4 bases. The CDR3 has 15 residues. Germline V gene lookup returns CDR1 SGDLS and CDR2 YYNGEE. CDR3 sequence: CASSDRQGPGYGYTF. The CDR3 DNA is TGTGCCAGCAGCGATCGACAGGGCCCGGGCTATGGCTACACCTTC.

The chain recombines TRBV5-1 with TRBJ1-2; possibly TRBD1 for D (5 bases). In germline, CDR1 is SGHRS, CDR2 YFSETQ. The V end was cut by 4 bases, the J end by 5 bases, with 15 bases between. The CDR3 runs to 14 residues. In DNA, the CDR3 is TGCGCCAGCAGCCCGGTAGGCAGGGAGTATGGCTACACCTTC. This encodes CASSPVGREYGYTF.

The V call is TRBV18, the J call TRBJ2-2; TRBD1 matches 7 bases. CDR1 KGHSH and CDR2 LQKENI come from the germline V gene. This CDR3 spans 15 amino acids. V lost 5 bases, J lost 0 bases, and 3 bases stayed unmatched. The CDR3 sequence: CASSVGQSNTGELFF. Written as DNA, the CDR3 is TGTGCCAGCTCAGTGGGACAGTCGAACACCGGGGAGCTGTTTTTT.

This chain joins TRBV5-1 and TRBJ2-7, with 7 positions matching TRBD1. Per germline, CDR1 SGHRS and CDR2 YFSETQ. The CDR3 length is 16 residues. J was trimmed by 2 bases and V by 0 bases; bases with no gene match: 8. As DNA, the CDR3 is TGCGCCAGCAGCTTGGGAGGGGGCGCGACCCCCTACGAGCAGTACTTC. Protein: CASSLGGGATPYEQYF.

In this sample, this clonotype turned up a few times. The chain recombines TRBV12-3 or TRBV12-4 with TRBJ2-1; 9 bases match TRBD2. V trimming: 5 bases; J trimming: 5 bases; junction bases outside the gene matches: 10. This CDR3 comprises 16 residues. CDR3 residues: CASSLPSLAGDNEQFF. The CDR3 region has the DNA TGTGCCAGCAGTCTACCATCCTTAGCGGGGGACAATGAGCAGTTCTTC.

The chain is built from TRBV5-1 and TRBJ1-4; no firm D call. Trimming removed 4 bases at V and 8 bases at J, with 12 bases between. This CDR3 region has 13 residues. The V gene's germline CDR1 is SGHRS and CDR2 YFSETQ. The CDR3 DNA reads as TGCGCCAGCAGCAGTCCCGACGACGAAAAACTGTTTTTT. It yields the protein CASSSPDDEKLFF. Filled out from reference TRBV5-1 and TRBJ1-4, the complete variable domain reads KAGVTQTPRYLIKTRGQQVTLSCSPISGHRSVSWYQQTPGQGLQFLFEYFSETQRNKGNFPGRFSGRQFSNSRSEMNVSTLELGDSALYLCASSSPDDEKLFFGSGTQLSVL.

The chain is built from TRBV19 and TRBJ1-5; D call uncertain. CDR3 length: 13 residues. Germline loops: CDR1 LNHDA, CDR2 SQIVND (reference sequence). The ends were cut back, 6 bases at V and 3 bases at J, with 9 bases in the middle. CDR3 in amino acids: CASSPKTNQPQHF. CDR3 in DNA: TGTGCCAGTAGCCCTAAAACCAATCAGCCCCAGCATTTT.

This clonotype has more than one count but fewer than ten. The V call is TRBV7-8, the J call TRBJ2-7; 9 nucleotides line up with TRBD1. Germline CDR1 and CDR2: SGHVS and FQNEAQ. The trim removed 3 bases at V and 7 bases at J, leaving 7 bases unmatched. The length of the CDR3 is 14 residues. The CDR3 region is CASSLDGTGFEQYF. The CDR3 nucleotides read TGTGCCAGCAGCTTGGATGGGACAGGGTTTGAGCAGTACTTC.

This rearrangement joins TRBV20-1 to TRBJ1-2; D gene unclear. Germline V gene sequence: CDR1 DFQATT, CDR2 SNEGSKA (reference sequence). The CDR3 is 14 residues long. V was cut by 3 bases and J by 0 bases, with 11 bases left in between. The CDR3 nucleotides read TGCAGTGCTAGCGTTGAAGTCCCTAACTATGGCTACACCTTC. Its protein product is CSASVEVPNYGYTF.

This clonotype was detected ten times or more. J is TRBJ2-5 and V is TRBV7-9, with D possibly matching TRBD1 (5 bases). The CDR3 runs to 14 residues. In germline, CDR1 is SEHNR, CDR2 FQNEAQ (reference sequence). The ends were cut back, 1 base at V and 7 bases at J, with 13 bases in the middle. This chain's CDR3 is CASSLVRGRGTQYF. For the CDR3, the DNA is TGTGCCAGCAGCTTAGTGCGAGGAAGGGGGACCCAGTACTTC.